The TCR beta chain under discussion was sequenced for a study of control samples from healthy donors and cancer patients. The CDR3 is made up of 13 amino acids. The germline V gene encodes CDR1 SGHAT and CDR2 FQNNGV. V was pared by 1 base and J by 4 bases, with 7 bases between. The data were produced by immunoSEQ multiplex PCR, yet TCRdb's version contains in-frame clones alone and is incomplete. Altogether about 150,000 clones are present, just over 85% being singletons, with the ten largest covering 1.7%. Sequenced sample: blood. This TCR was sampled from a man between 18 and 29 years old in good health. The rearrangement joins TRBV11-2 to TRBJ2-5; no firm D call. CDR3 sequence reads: CASSLGLGETQYF. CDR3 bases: TGTGCCAGCAGCTTAGGTTTAGGAGAGACCCAGTACTTC.